This paragraph covers one TCR beta chain sequence. The V end was cut by 0 bases, the J end by 9 bases, with 6 bases between. The CDR3 totals 13 residues. The germline V gene encodes CDR1 SGHAT and CDR2 FQNNGV. This specimen belongs to a study of cytomegalovirus exposure and HLA in healthy donors. Vbeta (60) and Jbeta (13) primers were used in the PCR. TCRdb's table, derived via immunoSEQ multiplex PCR, lists solely in-frame clones and lacks some. The listing records tens of thousands of clones. Sequencing was performed on PBMCs. This TCR came from a man aged 18 to 30 in good health and CMV-seropositive. V usage is TRBV11-2 and J usage is TRBJ1-6; no reliable D call. The CDR3 loop is CASSLEAGSPLHF. The DNA of the CDR3 is TGTGCCAGCAGCTTAGAGGCGGGTTCACCCCTCCACTTT.